This T cell receptor beta chain is from a study of blood T cell repertoires in COVID-19 (dated by TCRdb to 2019 to 2021). For the wider study: The collaborator samples originated in the United States, Italy and Spain and spanned the acute and convalescent phases of COVID-19. The prospective study material was composed of cDNA or gDNA derived from T cells, B-cell-depleted T cells, or PBMCs. The samples were drawn from two sources: the first 160 participants of the ongoing ImmuneRACE study, and 950 to 1,500 subjects contributed by 6 global collaborators. Where available, HLA class I and class II types were taken from metadata supplied by the sample provider and were not determined by assay-based typing. A de-identified subject ID, COVID-19 status, age in years and sex were almost always included in the sample metadata. The dataset comprised deeply sampled blood TCRbeta repertoires from subjects exposed to, actively infected with, or recovered from COVID-19. A freely available public database, intended as a resource for researchers studying the immune response to SARS-CoV-2, is where the repertoires were released. Broad study findings and their caveats: How much clinical and demographic metadata was included differed by source and by participant, and the metadata was provided uncurated.

TCRbeta CDR3 regions were amplified from genomic DNA using the immunoSEQ Assay, a bias-controlled multiplex PCR. In the authors' own workflow: Nucleated cell counts per sample were estimated from amplification of reference gene primers within the assay. To quantify the absolute abundance of each unique TCRbeta CDR3 rearrangement, sequence reads were collapsed and filtered. For each sample, productive Simpson clonality was calculated as the square root of Simpson's diversity index over productive rearrangements. TCRdb took over this immuneACCESS table, retaining in-frame rearrangements with V and J assigned. Such tables are incomplete; in checked studies, under half of the missing clones stem from an unresolved V gene, and the remainder is unexplained. That table is the source of V, J and clone size, and D and trimming were worked out from the DNA. This sample is represented by around 200,000 clones; roughly 87% of them were singletons. The top ten clonotypes cover under 2.5% of the sample.

The collaborating institutions used their own protocols to collect whole blood in K2EDTA tubes. Collaborator samples were shipped for TCRbeta analysis as frozen whole blood, isolated PBMCs, or DNA extracted from either sample type. The germline V gene gives CDR1 as SQVTM and CDR2 as ANQGSEA. Trimming costs V 5 bases and J 4 bases, and their ends lie 5 bases apart. The CDR3 measures 10 amino acids from cysteine to phenylalanine. This entry keeps only the CDR3 DNA: 30 bases, framed from base 1. As for this clone: Its antigen is unknown. The input lacks base qualities; no much larger clone sits a single base away.

This TCR was sampled from a middle-aged man with active or convalescent COVID-19. Sequenced input: peripheral blood. The rearranged chain carries TRBV29-1 and TRBJ1-1, with the identity of the D gene unclear. CDR3 reads: CSVTGTEAFF. The DNA sequence is given as TGCAGCGTTACTGGCACTGAAGCTTTCTTT.